The 13 T cell receptor beta chains presented below share a single source sample, sequenced in a study of regulatory T cells in long-lasting Graves disease. The time point: newly diagnosed GD, antithyroid drugs for less than 3 months. RNA extracted from PBMCs served as the sequencing template. Researchers made TCR beta libraries by using iRepertoire HTBI primers and running Arm-PCR on CDR3 regions. TCRdb redid the calling of the multiplex PCR reads with MiXCR, one entry per CDR3 protein. The data show hundreds of thousands of distinct CDR3 sequences, about 13% seen once. The sample also formed part of further work on T cells in Graves' hyperthyroidism and ophthalmopathy.

The source material was peripheral blood mononuclear cells (PBMCs), sampled at new diagnosis, from a patient treated with antithyroid drugs. The origin of the receptors is a man aged 25-45 years with Graves disease.

The genes are TRBV3-1 and TRBJ2-5, with 9 bases fitting TRBD1. V dropped 7 bases and J dropped 5; count of bases not matched to a gene: 11. The germline gives CDR1 LGHDT, CDR2 YNNKEL (reference sequence). The CDR3 has 15 residues. The CDR3, as DNA: TGTGCCAGCAACCTTCTAACAGGGGGCGGGGAGACCCAGTACTTC. Translating gives CASNLLTGGGETQYF.

J is TRBJ2-3 and V is TRBV30; a possible D gene is TRBD2 (6 bases). The CDR3 sequence is 13 residues long. The germline V gene encodes CDR1 GTSNPN and CDR2 SVGIG (reference sequence). Trimming removed 4 bases at V and 5 bases at J, with 13 bases between. The CDR3 spells CAWNRGNVDTQYF. CDR3 DNA: TGTGCCTGGAACCGCGGGAATGTAGATACGCAGTATTTT.

This clonotype was recorded a few times. Since a much larger clone is just one base distant, this may be a read error. CDR3 nucleotide sequence: TGCAGTGCTAGTGTAGTAGCGGCCAGCACAGATATGCAGTATTTT. Its protein product is CSASVVAASTDMQYF. The rearrangement joins TRBV20-1 to TRBJ2-3, with TRBD2 as a possible D gene (6 bases). CDR3 length: 15 amino acids. The germline V gene has CDR1 DFQATT and CDR2 SNEGSKA (reference sequence).

The rearrangement uses TRBV27 and TRBJ1-2; D might be TRBD1 (5 bases). With 6 bases removed from V and 8 bases from J, the gap between germline ends came to 10 bases. This CDR3 spans 11 amino acids. CDR1 is MNHEY, CDR2 SMNVEV, per germline (reference sequence). In DNA, the CDR3 is TGTGCCAGCAGGGGGGGTGGGGGCTACACCTTC. Amino acids: CASRGGGGYTF.

This clonotype appeared many times. The chain employs TRBV7-8 and TRBJ1-1; 7 positions match TRBD1. Unmatched junction bases numbered 8, after V lost 5 bases and J lost 5 bases. Germline V gene data show CDR1 as SGHVS and CDR2 as FQNEAQ. This CDR3 has 14 residues. In DNA form, the CDR3 reads TGTGCCAGCAGCCTTAGACAGGGCCGAACTGAAGCTTTCTTT. Residues: CASSLRQGRTEAFF.

This clonotype was found many times. The J gene is TRBJ1-1, the V gene TRBV20-1; D ambiguous. Germline CDR1 is DFQATT and CDR2 is SNEGSKA (reference sequence). Trimming removed 5 bases at V and 1 base at J, with 8 bases between. The CDR3 sequence is 12 residues long. The CDR3: CSADAGNTEAFF. In nucleotides, the CDR3 is TGCAGTGCTGACGCGGGGAACACTGAAGCTTTCTTT.

This clonotype occurred many times. The chain carries TRBV27 and TRBJ2-3; tentative D call: TRBD2 (6 bases). This CDR3 is 13 amino acids long. V lost 2 bases, J lost 4 bases, and 7 bases lay in between. CDR1 MNHEY and CDR2 SMNVEV come from the germline V gene (reference sequence). The CDR3 DNA follows: TGTGCCAGCAGTTTAACGGGAGCAGATACGCAGTATTTT. Translation: CASSLTGADTQYF.

Concerning this clonotype itself: One end of the junction fails to match germline, which may point to a read error. The chain uses TRBV4-1 and TRBJ1-2; TRBD1 might be the D (5 bases). Germline loops: CDR1 MGHRA, CDR2 YSYEKL. The CDR3 is 14 residues long. The CDR3 is CASSPDSSNYGYNF. CDR3 DNA sequence: TGCGCCAGCAGTCCTGACAGCAGTAACTATGGCTACAACTTC.

As to this clonotype: This may arise from a read error, as a much more abundant clone is one base away. V and J are TRBV7-2 and TRBJ2-1; 7 positions match TRBD2. This CDR3 contains 14 residues. Looked up from germline, CDR1 is SGHTA and CDR2 is FQGNSA. The CDR3 loop reads CACSLGAGYDEQFF. CDR3 coding DNA: TGTGCCTGCAGCTTAGGAGCGGGGTACGATGAGCAGTTCTTC.

The table lists this clonotype with many counts. The chain recombines TRBV2 with TRBJ2-1; TRBD2 matches at 11 bases. With 2 bases clipped from V and 10 bases from J, the junction kept 7 bases outside the gene matches. The CDR3 sequence is 15 residues long. Germline V gene data show CDR1 as SNHLY and CDR2 as FYNNEI. The CDR3 loop is CASSETLLAGVEQFF. The CDR3 DNA reads as TGTGCCAGCAGTGAAACGTTACTAGCGGGAGTGGAGCAGTTCTTC.

There are many counts of this clonotype. This chain links TRBV27 with TRBJ2-1; 14 nucleotides align to TRBD2. CDR1 is MNHEY and CDR2 is SMNVEV in the germline V gene (reference sequence). V lost 5 bases, J lost 6 bases, and 6 bases stayed unmatched. The CDR3 totals 16 residues. CDR3 region: CASSRLAGGFGNEQFF. The CDR3, as DNA: TGTGCCAGCAGTAGACTAGCGGGAGGGTTCGGCAATGAGCAGTTCTTC.

The chain links TRBV2 to TRBJ2-7; 7 bases line up with TRBD1. Germline-derived CDR1 and CDR2 are SNHLY and FYNNEI. CDR3 length: 12 residues. V was clipped by 7 bases and J by 2 bases; unmatched bases: 2. The DNA of the CDR3 is TGTGCCAGCACAGGGACAGCCTACGAGCAGTACTTC. Protein: CASTGTAYEQYF.

The V call is TRBV19, the J call TRBJ2-1; D is uncertain. With 3 bases removed from V and 6 bases from J, the gap between germline ends came to 9 bases. Germline V gene lookup returns CDR1 LNHDA and CDR2 SQIVND (reference sequence). This CDR3 spans 13 amino acids. CDR3 bases: TGTGCCAGTAGTATCGGGTATGGCAATGAGCAGTTCTTC. This codes for CASSIGYGNEQFF.